A single T cell receptor (beta chain) is shown here with its context. This CDR3 comprises 16 residues. Germline V lookup: CDR1 SGHVS, CDR2 FQNEAQ. V shed 5 bases, J shed 5 bases, and the junction held 13 bases outside the gene matches. The data were taken from a study of T cell responses to AZD1222 COVID-19 vaccine. TCRdb's copy holds only in-frame clones and misses some; the assay was immunoSEQ multiplex PCR. The table shows roughly 150,000 clones, with 90% to 95% occurring only once. The sample was peripheral blood, taken 28 days after the second AZD1222 dose. The source of this sequence is an adult who received the AZD1222 COVID-19 vaccine. The V call is TRBV7-8, the J call TRBJ1-1; 8 nucleotides align to TRBD1. CDR3 bases: TGTGCCAGCAGCATTAGACAGGGGCGTTGGAGGACTGAAGCTTTCTTT. It encodes CASSIRQGRWRTEAFF. The full variable domain, its missing parts supplied by reference TRBV7-8 and TRBJ1-1, is GAGVSQSPRYKVAKRGQDVALRCDPISGHVSLFWYQQALGQGPEFLTYFQNEAQLDKSGLPSDRFFAERPEGSVSTLKIQRTQQEDSAVYLCASSIRQGRWRTEAFFGQGTRLTVV.